Each of the 27 T cell receptor beta chains below was sequenced from the same sample in a study of cytomegalovirus exposure and HLA in healthy donors. The primer mix had 60 Vbeta and 13 Jbeta primers. The repertoire was sequenced with immunoSEQ multiplex PCR; TCRdb's copy has only in-frame clones and lacks some. This table holds over 90,000 clones, approximately 66% found once. Sequenced sample: PBMCs. Every receptor here comes from a woman aged 50 to 60 in good health and CMV-seronegative.

This clone was detected only a few times. The chain combines TRBV11-1 with TRBJ2-5, with TRBD2 matching over 7 bases. CDR1 is SGHAT, CDR2 FQDESV, per germline (reference sequence). There are 14 residues in the CDR3. Trimming cost V 4 bases and J 3 bases; bases outside gene matches: 5. The CDR3 region has the DNA TGTGCCAGCAGCTCCGGGGGGTTTGAAGAGACCCAGTACTTC. Translation: CASSSGGFEETQYF.

The chain couples TRBV5-1 to TRBJ2-1, with D unresolved. The germline CDR1 and CDR2 sequences are SGHRS and YFSETQ. There are 14 residues in the CDR3. V lost 1 base and J 7 bases, leaving 12 bases between the germline ends. The CDR3 sequence is CASSLTAAPNEQFF. The CDR3, as DNA: TGCGCCAGCAGCTTGACAGCCGCACCGAATGAGCAGTTCTTC.

The genes are TRBV7-2 and TRBJ2-1, with a possible D match to TRBD2 (6 bases). With 5 bases removed from V and 7 bases from J, the gap between germline ends came to 15 bases. This CDR3 is built from 14 residues. Germline lookup yields CDR1 SGHTA and CDR2 FQGNSA. The chain's CDR3 is CASSTGTEPNEQFF. DNA for the CDR3: TGTGCCAGCAGCACCGGGACTGAACCTAATGAGCAGTTCTTC.

The genes are TRBV4-3 and TRBJ2-1; D not resolved. The CDR3 consists of 14 residues. CDR1 and CDR2 (germline): LGHNA, YSLEER. V lost 0 bases to trimming and J lost 4 bases, with 7 bases between them. CDR3 DNA sequence: TGCGCCAGCAGCCAAGATTGGGCATACAATGAGCAGTTCTTC. The encoded protein is CASSQDWAYNEQFF.

The chain uses TRBV27 and TRBJ2-5, with D tentatively TRBD2 (5 bases). Germline V lookup: CDR1 MNHEY, CDR2 SMNVEV (reference sequence). CDR3 size: 13 residues. With 7 bases removed from V and 1 base from J, the gap between germline ends came to 10 bases. The CDR3 nucleotides are TGTGCCAGCACCACTAGAGCCCAAGAGACCCAGTACTTC. Its protein is CASTTRAQETQYF.

This sequence joins TRBV6-5 and TRBJ2-3, with TRBD2 matching over 10 bases. Germline CDR1 reads MNHEY; CDR2 reads SVGAGI. Trimming cost V 7 bases and J 3 bases; bases outside gene matches: 4. There are 14 residues in the CDR3. The CDR3 here is CASKLAGATDTQYF. CDR3 DNA sequence: TGTGCCAGCAAGCTAGCGGGGGCTACAGATACGCAGTATTTT.

The rearrangement links TRBV6-4 to TRBJ1-1, with no clear D. Germline-derived CDR1 and CDR2 are MRHNA and SNTAGT. CDR3 size: 12 residues. Deletions cut 7 bases from V and 1 base from J, with 7 bases between. The CDR3 DNA is TGTGCCAGCAAAGGAGAGAACACTGAAGCTTTCTTT. It codes for CASKGENTEAFF.

This clone was observed a handful of times. The gene calls are TRBV25-1 and TRBJ2-7, with D possibly matching TRBD1 (6 bases). Germline lookup yields CDR1 MGHDK and CDR2 SYGVNS. Deletions cut 6 bases from V and 1 base from J, with 10 bases between. This CDR3 has 13 amino acids. CDR3 bases: TGTGCCAGCAGAAGAACAGGGTCCTACGAGCAGTACTTC. This codes for CASRRTGSYEQYF.

CDR3 bases: TGCGCCAGCAGCCAGTCTAACAGGGGCATCACCTACGAGCAGTACTTC. Translation: CASSQSNRGITYEQYF. The rearrangement uses TRBV4-1 and TRBJ2-7; 7 bases fit TRBD1. This CDR3 contains 16 residues. The ends lost 3 bases at V and 2 bases at J; junction bases unmatched: 10. Germline V lookup: CDR1 MGHRA, CDR2 YSYEKL.

The V gene is TRBV7-2, the J gene TRBJ1-1; D is unresolved. The CDR3 spans 15 residues. V lost 0 bases, J lost 5 bases, and 13 bases lay in between. The germline V gene encodes CDR1 SGHTA and CDR2 FQGNSA. In DNA, the CDR3 is TGTGCCAGCAGCTTAGCGGCCAGCGGAAGGACTGAAGCTTTCTTT. Protein product: CASSLAASGRTEAFF.

The CDR3 is CASRVRVNQPQHF. The CDR3 DNA is TGTGCCAGCAGAGTCAGGGTTAATCAGCCCCAGCATTTT. The rearrangement joins TRBV6-5 to TRBJ1-5, with a tentative D call TRBD1 (5 bases). The CDR3 is made up of 13 amino acids. Trimming removed 6 bases at V and 4 bases at J, with 10 bases between. Per the germline V gene, CDR1 is MNHEY and CDR2 is SVGAGI.

CDR3 sequence (DNA): TGTGCCAGTAGGCTTTTGACCGCGGGCTATGGCTACACCTTC. Translating it yields CASRLLTAGYGYTF. V is TRBV19 and J is TRBJ1-2; D gene uncertain. V dropped 6 bases and J dropped 4 bases, with 15 bases sitting between them. The CDR3 spans 14 residues. Germline V CDR1 and CDR2: LNHDA, SQIVND (reference sequence).

The chain links TRBV2 to TRBJ2-4; 10 bases agree with TRBD1. The junction had 2 bases not matched to a gene; V was cut back by 1 base and J by 2 bases. The V gene's germline CDR1 is SNHLY and CDR2 FYNNEI. This CDR3 spans 16 amino acids. The CDR3 here is CASSEGQGAPKNIQYF. The CDR3, as DNA: TGTGCCAGCAGTGAAGGACAGGGGGCTCCCAAAAACATTCAGTACTTC.

The chain recombines TRBV5-1 with TRBJ2-7, with TRBD1 as a possible D gene (6 bases). The V and J ends lost 3 bases and 2 bases respectively, with 9 bases between them. This CDR3 region has 13 residues. CDR1 is SGHRS and CDR2 is YFSETQ in the germline V gene. CDR3 nucleotides: TGCGCCAGCAGCTGGGACAATACCTACGAGCAGTACTTC. It codes for CASSWDNTYEQYF.

This chain joins TRBV5-1 and TRBJ2-5; 8 bases line up with TRBD1. The germline CDR1 and CDR2 sequences are SGHRS and YFSETQ. This CDR3 contains 15 residues. J was trimmed by 1 base and V by 2 bases; bases with no gene match: 4. This CDR3 reads CASSLRQGSQETQYF. In DNA form, the CDR3 reads TGCGCCAGCAGCTTAAGACAGGGGTCCCAAGAGACCCAGTACTTC.

This chain uses TRBV7-3 with TRBJ2-7, with 14 bases lining up with TRBD2. V trimming: 0 bases; J trimming: 7 bases; junction bases outside the gene matches: 5. The CDR3 is 16 residues long. The germline gives CDR1 SGHTA, CDR2 FQGTGA. CDR3 bases: TGTGCCAGCAGCTTAACCGGGACTAGCGGGAGAAGTGAGCAGTACTTC. Translation: CASSLTGTSGRSEQYF.

This clone was found a few times. The chain combines TRBV10-3 with TRBJ1-2; a weak D match, TRBD1 (6 bases). CDR3 size: 11 residues. V lost 6 bases to trimming and J lost 4 bases, with 6 bases between them. Per the germline V gene, CDR1 is ENHRY and CDR2 is SYGVKD. The CDR3 DNA reads TGTGCCATCAGCAGGGGCTATGGCTACACCTTC. This translates into CAISRGYGYTF.

The chain has TRBV6-6 and TRBJ2-3; 7 nucleotides align to TRBD2. Germline V lookup: CDR1 MNHNY, CDR2 SVGAGI (reference sequence). This CDR3 region has 16 residues. V lost 5 bases and J lost 1; bases outside the gene matches: 9. The CDR3 region is CASSTAAGVRTDTQYF. CDR3 nucleotide sequence: TGTGCCAGCAGTACGGCTGCGGGAGTCCGCACAGATACGCAGTATTTT.

This clone appeared once. The chain uses TRBV5-5 and TRBJ1-4; D might be TRBD1 (5 bases). Germline V CDR1 and CDR2: SGHKS, YYEKEE (reference sequence). The CDR3 runs 13 residues. Between the trimmed V and J ends, which lost 1 base and 6 bases, there was a span of 7 bases. The CDR3 DNA sequence: TGTGCCAGCAGCTTGTTCAGGGATGAAAAACTGTTTTTT. This sequence encodes CASSLFRDEKLFF. Variable domain in full (rest from reference TRBV5-5 and TRBJ1-4): DAGVTQSPTHLIKTRGQQVTLRCSPISGHKSVSWYQQVLGQGPQFIFQYYEKEERGRGNFPDRFSARQFPNYSSELNVNALLLGDSALYLCASSLFRDEKLFFGSGTQLSVL.

This clone was found a few times. The chain combines TRBV7-2 with TRBJ2-7; TRBD1 aligns across 9 bases. J gave up 2 bases and V 2 bases, and 10 bases lay outside the gene matches. Germline CDR1 SGHTA, CDR2 FQGNSA. The CDR3 length is 17 residues. Here the CDR3 reads CASSLISGTGTTYEQYF. CDR3 nucleotide sequence: TGTGCCAGCAGCTTAATATCGGGGACAGGGACTACCTACGAGCAGTACTTC.

V is TRBV19 and J is TRBJ1-2; D possibly corresponds to TRBD1 (6 bases). This CDR3 comprises 16 residues. Germline V lookup: CDR1 LNHDA, CDR2 SQIVND (reference sequence). Trimming pared 6 bases from V and 4 bases from J, leaving 21 bases between. The CDR3 nucleotides are TGTGCCAGTAGCTCTTCCTCGGGACAAAACCTCTATGGCTACACCTTC. It translates to CASSSSSGQNLYGYTF.

CDR3 coding DNA: TGTGCCAGCAGTGAGGGGAAAGTAGCGGGAGGGTCCTACAATGAGCAGTTCTTC. Translation gives CASSEGKVAGGSYNEQFF. The chain combines TRBV2 with TRBJ2-1; 11 positions agree with TRBD2. Trimming removed 3 bases from V and 1 base from J; junction bases left unmatched: 8. CDR3 size: 18 residues. CDR1 and CDR2 (germline): SNHLY, FYNNEI.

This rearrangement joins TRBV10-2 to TRBJ2-3; D may be TRBD2 (5 bases). Looked up from germline, CDR1 is WSHSY and CDR2 is SAAADI. The V end was cut by 6 bases, the J end by 2 bases, with 18 bases between. The CDR3 length is 16 residues. In DNA form, the CDR3 reads TGCGCCAGCAGGCCCCGAGGGTTTTCCACCACAGATACGCAGTATTTT. Translated, it gives CASRPRGFSTTDTQYF.

This chain joins TRBV7-9 and TRBJ1-5; D not resolved. The germline V and J ends were trimmed by 4 bases and 9 bases, with 7 bases remaining between them. This CDR3 is built from 11 residues. Germline CDR1 reads SEHNR; CDR2 reads FQNEAQ (reference sequence). The CDR3 bases are TGTGCCAGCAGCTCCGCGGGGCCCCAGCATTTT. It encodes CASSSAGPQHF.

The V call is TRBV27, the J call TRBJ2-6, with D uncertain. Germline V gene data show CDR1 as MNHEY and CDR2 as SMNVEV (reference sequence). V lost 7 bases to trimming and J lost 0 bases, with 4 bases between them. CDR3 length: 13 amino acids. The CDR3 sequence is CASKLSGANVLTF. The CDR3 DNA is TGTGCCAGCAAGCTCTCTGGGGCCAACGTCCTGACTTTC. Combining the CDR3 with reference TRBV27 and TRBJ2-6 gives the whole variable domain EAQVTQNPRYLITVTGKKLTVTCSQNMNHEYMSWYRQDPGLGLRQIYYSMNVEVTDKGDVPEGYKVSRKEKRNFPLILESPSPNQTSLYFCASKLSGANVLTFGAGSRLTVL.

The rearrangement joins TRBV4-1 to TRBJ2-1, with a tentative D call TRBD1 (6 bases). CDR1 MGHRA and CDR2 YSYEKL come from the germline V gene. This CDR3 comprises 17 residues. The V end lost 0 bases, the J end lost 9 bases, and 21 bases lay between the germline ends. The CDR3 sequence is CASSQDYPNSGVSEQFF. CDR3 nucleotides: TGCGCCAGCAGCCAAGACTACCCCAACTCAGGGGTCAGTGAGCAGTTCTTC.

As to this clone: An end of the junction does not agree with germline; a read error may underlie this. The rearrangement uses TRBV9 and TRBJ1-4, with TRBD1 matching over 7 bases. Germline V gene sequence: CDR1 SGDLS, CDR2 YYNGEE. The CDR3 is 14 amino acids. DNA for the CDR3: TGTGCCAGCGGCGTGGGACAGAGTAATGAAAAACTGTTTTTT. This gives the protein CASGVGQSNEKLFF.